The rows below give T cell receptor beta chains drawn from one sample of a study of cytomegalovirus exposure and HLA in healthy donors. Assay used: immunoSEQ multiplex PCR; TCRdb lists only in-frame clones, some missing. The sample lists 90,000 to 110,000 clones, about 15% occurring once. The sequencing input was PBMCs. These receptors all stem from a female donor in good health and CMV-seronegative. CDR3s include the opening cysteine and the closing phenylalanine or tryptophan. A D gene is named only where the DNA matches it firmly. Part of the rows lack a size; the others show once, few, many or a class for expanded clones.

j_gene,abundance,d_gene,v_gene,CDR3nt,CDR3aa
TRBJ1-2,once,.,TRBV5-1,TGCGCCAGCAGCCCGGGGGAGTGGTATGGCTACACCTTC,CASSPGEWYGYTF
TRBJ2-5,few,TRBD1,TRBV5-1,TGCGCCAGCAGCTTACAGGGGGCGCGTAGAGAGACCCAGTACTTC,CASSLQGARRETQYF
TRBJ1-5,few,.,TRBV27,TGTGCCAGCAGTTTCTATGGCAATCAGCCCCAGCATTTT,CASSFYGNQPQHF
TRBJ2-5,few,TRBD1,TRBV28,TGTGCCAGCAGTCAAGACAGGGCGAATCAAGAGACCCAGTACTTC,CASSQDRANQETQYF
TRBJ1-2,.,TRBD1,TRBV30,TGTGCCTGGAGCGACAGGGGAAACTATGGCTACACCTTC,CAWSDRGNYGYTF
TRBJ1-5,few,.,TRBV5-1,TGCGCCAGCAGCTTGGGCAGTGATCAGCCCCAGCATTTT,CASSLGSDQPQHF
TRBJ1-1,.,.,TRBV6-1,TGTGCCAGCAGCCTGGACAATATGAACACTGAAGCTTTCTTT,CASSLDNMNTEAFF
TRBJ1-4,.,TRBD1,TRBV5-4,TGTGCCAGCAGCCACGACAGGGGGTTAGGGTATGAAAAACTGTTTTTT,CASSHDRGLGYEKLFF
TRBJ1-4,.,.,TRBV5-1,TGCGCCAGCAGCTTGGTCGCAACTAATGAAAAACTGTTTTTT,CASSLVATNEKLFF
TRBJ2-1,.,TRBD2,TRBV9,TGTGCCAGCAGCGCCCCTCTCCGGGGGGGGAGGGCGCAGTTCTTC,CASSAPLRGGRAQFF
TRBJ2-5,.,.,TRBV4-1,TGCGCCAGCAGCCAAACGGGACTCCAAGAGACCCAGTACTTC,CASSQTGLQETQYF
TRBJ2-1,.,.,TRBV28,TGTGCCAGTTTGGCCGACTTTAGTTCGCAGTTCTTC,CASLADFSSQFF
TRBJ1-1,.,.,TRBV6-6,TGTGCCAGCAGTGGTCAGGGGTTGAGCACTGAAGCTTTCTTT,CASSGQGLSTEAFF
TRBJ1-2,.,.,TRBV7-2,TGTGCCAGCAGCTTAGTGTTTTATCGGGGGGCCGATGACTATGGCTACACCTTC,CASSLVFYRGADDYGYTF
TRBJ2-7,few,.,TRBV21-1,TGTGCCAGCAGCACCCCCGGGACTAGCGGGAGGAGCTCCTACGAGCAGTACTTC,CASSTPGTSGRSSYEQYF
TRBJ1-2,few,TRBD1,TRBV6-5,TGTGCCAGCAGAGGAGAACAGGGGAACTATGGCTACACCTTC,CASRGEQGNYGYTF
TRBJ1-6,few,TRBD1,TRBV7-2,TGTGCCAGCAGAGTCACCGGGACAGATAATTCACCCCTCCACTTT,CASRVTGTDNSPLHF
TRBJ2-5,few,TRBD2,TRBV2,TGTGCCAGCGGGCTAGCGGGAGGGCCCGGAGAGACCCAGTACTTC,CASGLAGGPGETQYF
TRBJ1-4,few,.,TRBV2,TGTGCCAGCAGGGTTACAGGCTTCTCAAATGAAAAACTGTTTTTT,CASRVTGFSNEKLFF
TRBJ2-3,few,TRBD2,TRBV30,TGTGCCTGGAGCGTACAACTAGCGGGGGGCACAGATACGCAGTATTTT,CAWSVQLAGGTDTQYF
TRBJ1-5,.,TRBD1,TRBV19,TGTGCCAGTAGTGGAGCCGGGACAGGGGAGCCCCAGCATTTT,CASSGAGTGEPQHF
TRBJ1-2,few,TRBD1,TRBV5-6,TGTGCCAGCAGCGTTACCGGGACAGGGGTTGGCTACACCTTC,CASSVTGTGVGYTF